This section outlines one T cell receptor (beta chain) sequence together with its context. Antigen: not known. With 6 bases removed from V and 0 bases from J, the gap between germline ends came to 9 bases. The CDR3 runs 14 residues. Germline V gene sequence: CDR1 WSHSY, CDR2 SAAADI. The source of the sample is a study of radiotherapy plus CTLA-4 blockade in lung cancer. Study-level background: Disease control reached over 30%, with objective responses in about 19%. Whole-study results and caveats: Expansion of tumor-derived TCR clones was observed in blood after radiotherapy plus ipilimumab. Reported findings show early blood T cell clone dynamics, with interferon-beta, best predicted response.

Focal radiation and CTLA-4 blockade (ipilimumab) were tested in chemo-refractory metastatic non-small-cell lung cancer patients. Assay: immunoSEQ multiplex PCR; the TCRdb copy retains only in-frame clones and omits some. The sample holds about 80,000 clones; 78% are singletons and the top ten take roughly 23%. The sequencing here drew on peripheral blood, taken from a patient treated with radiotherapy plus ipilimumab. The clonotype was recovered from a human donor with non-small cell lung cancer whose response to radiotherapy plus ipilimumab could not be evaluated. Some clones in this sample may be carry-over from other donors' samples. V is TRBV10-2 and J is TRBJ1-3; D may be TRBD1 (5 bases). The CDR3: CASSGGDSGNTIYF. The CDR3 bases are TGCGCCAGCAGCGGGGGAGACTCTGGAAACACCATATATTTT.